This TCR beta chain was captured in a study of T cell changes during pregnancy in multiple sclerosis. Germline CDR1 SGDLS, CDR2 YYNGEE. The CDR3 length is 16 residues. Losses at the gene ends were 4 bases for V and 3 bases for J; bases not matched to a gene: 10. The method was immunoSEQ multiplex PCR; TCRdb's version includes in-frame clones alone and lacks a portion of them. This sample yields about 100,000 clones, of which almost 95% are seen a single time; 0.7% to 0.9% belongs to the top ten. Material: peripheral blood, obtained before pregnancy. This chain joins TRBV9 and TRBJ2-3; TRBD2 matches 8 bases. This clonotype was sampled from a female donor with multiple sclerosis, enrolled in a pregnancy study. CDR3 in amino acids: CASSSHSGKETDTQYF. The CDR3 bases are TGTGCCAGCAGCTCGCATAGCGGGAAGGAGACAGATACGCAGTATTTT.